This note documents a single TCR beta chain sequence. The time point: peripheral blood 6 weeks after treatment start. The sample comes from a study of PD-L1 blockade in urothelial cancer. Profiled with immunoSEQ multiplex PCR; TCRdb holds only in-frame clones, not every one. The table shows nearly 50,000 clones, with around 82% occurring only once. V lost 5 bases, J lost 4 bases, and 15 bases lay in between. The CDR3 runs 15 residues. The germline V gene encodes CDR1 MNHEY and CDR2 SMNVEV (reference sequence). The sample was PBMCs, taken around atezolizumab (anti-PD-L1) treatment. The chain carries TRBV27 and TRBJ2-1; tentatively, D is TRBD2 (5 bases). This TCR was recovered from a man aged 50 or older with urothelial cancer. As DNA, the CDR3 is TGTGCCAGCAGTGCTGAGAGGGCCTTATACAATGAGCAGTTCTTC. It codes for CASSAERALYNEQFF.